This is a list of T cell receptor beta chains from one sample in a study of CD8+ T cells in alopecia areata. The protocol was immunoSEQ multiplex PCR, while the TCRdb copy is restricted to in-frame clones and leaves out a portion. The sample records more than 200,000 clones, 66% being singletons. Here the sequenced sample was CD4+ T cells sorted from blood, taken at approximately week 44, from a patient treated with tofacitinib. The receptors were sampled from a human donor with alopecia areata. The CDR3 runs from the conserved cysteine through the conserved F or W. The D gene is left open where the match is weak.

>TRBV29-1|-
CSVVTVSNTGELFF
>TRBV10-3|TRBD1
CAISTGQAKETQYF
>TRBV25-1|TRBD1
CASSEFGTDYGYTF
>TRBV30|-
CAWKPMNTEAFF
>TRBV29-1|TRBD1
CSVERIGTGSYNEQFF
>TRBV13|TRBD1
CASSFKGAGETQYF
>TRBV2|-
CASSEVGQGGMTFF
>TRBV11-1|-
CASSLTGDTEAFF
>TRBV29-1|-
CSVEHWGRDMGEQFF
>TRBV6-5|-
CATQGMNKYNEQFF
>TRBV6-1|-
CASRPGQINQPQHF
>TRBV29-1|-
CSVGANTGELFF
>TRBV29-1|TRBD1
CSGNRGRGEKLFF
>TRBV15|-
CATSSTGTAFF
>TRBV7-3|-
CASSLNTGELFF
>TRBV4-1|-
CASSQDYPPINTGELFF
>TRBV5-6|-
CASSLVGRPNYGYTF
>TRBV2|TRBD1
CASSEASFTGQGTDEQYF
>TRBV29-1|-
CSVEGQSYEQYF
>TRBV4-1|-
CASSQVGRGGPNTEAFF
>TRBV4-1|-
CASSGFGWTENNSPLHF
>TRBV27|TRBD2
CASSRTSPVNEQYF
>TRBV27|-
CASSLNWDQPQHF
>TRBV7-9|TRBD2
CASSLNGGASDTQYF
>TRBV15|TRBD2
CATSRPSGLIKNEQFF
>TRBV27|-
CASSLWGTGNNSPLHF
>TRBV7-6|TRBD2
CASSSNSGGYNEQFF
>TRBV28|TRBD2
CASSSQAGGLYNEQFF
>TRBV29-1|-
CSVEELTDTQYF
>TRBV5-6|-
CASSVFGSNQPQHF
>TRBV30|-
CAWSVRQANEAFF
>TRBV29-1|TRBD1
CSGDSRDRGVETQYF
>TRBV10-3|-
CAISAQTGSGNTIYF
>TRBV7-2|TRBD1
CASRWTGSTDTQYF
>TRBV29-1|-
CSVVEPNTYGYTF
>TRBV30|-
CAWSAKGDYGYTF
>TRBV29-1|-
CSVASLPPTDTQYF
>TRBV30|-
CAWSLGPYGYTF
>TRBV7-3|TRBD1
CASSLEGTVNTEAFF
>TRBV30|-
CAWSVLVGANTEAFF
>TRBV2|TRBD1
CASSEDRGRPKNIQYF
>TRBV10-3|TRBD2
CAISELPGLAGGLNSYEQYF
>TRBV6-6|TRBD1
CASKPWDSSAAFF
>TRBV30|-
CAWSGADYQPQHF
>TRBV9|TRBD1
CASSVYGTEYQETQYF
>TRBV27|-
CASRGWVENKAFF
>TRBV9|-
CASSPSGSYEQYF
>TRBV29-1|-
CSVVGGGLTNEKLFF
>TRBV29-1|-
CSVGGRSNTGELFF
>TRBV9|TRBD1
CASSQGQGTEAFF
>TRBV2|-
CASSPFSGDADTQYF